This T cell receptor (beta chain) is drawn from a study of cytomegalovirus exposure and HLA in healthy donors. Overall study: A data release that came early held approximately 85 million unique TCRs from HLA-typed donors. Study outcomes and limitations: Sequencing depth across donors, presence/absence analyses assumed, was roughly uniform. V- and J-gene trimming of TCR beta was linked (in a later analysis) to a missense DCLRE1C variant. Excluded: some indistinguishable V segments such as TRBV6-2 and TRBV6-3.

The CDR3 has 14 residues. Germline V gives CDR1 SEHNR, CDR2 FQNEAQ (reference sequence). V shed 2 bases, J shed 2 bases, and the junction held 2 bases outside the gene matches. The PCR had 60 Vbeta and 13 Jbeta primers. Profiled with immunoSEQ multiplex PCR; TCRdb holds only in-frame clones, not every one. Of some 89,000 clones listed, more than 65% are singletons. As to this clone: Antigen unknown.

The rearrangement links TRBV7-9 to TRBJ1-1; 7 bases fit TRBD1. The sequence came from a man aged 60 to 69 in good health and CMV-seronegative. Sequencing input: PBMCs. The CDR3 region is CASSLWDSNTEAFF. The CDR3 bases are TGTGCCAGCAGCTTATGGGACAGCAACACTGAAGCTTTCTTT.